This passage covers 27 T cell receptor beta chains from one sample sequenced in a study of blood T cell repertoires in COVID-19. The repertoire was sequenced with immunoSEQ multiplex PCR; TCRdb's copy has only in-frame clones and lacks some. In the table there are 250,000 to 350,000 clones, 88% of which are singletons. Input material: peripheral blood. Receptor source: a woman in her fifties or sixties with active or convalescent COVID-19.

V gene TRBV6-5 combines with J gene TRBJ2-7; D possibly corresponds to TRBD1 (6 bases). The germline V gene encodes CDR1 MNHEY and CDR2 SVGAGI. The CDR3 extends over 15 amino acids. The V gene lost 7 bases and the J gene lost 1 base, with 17 bases spanning the gap. The CDR3 nucleotides are TGTGCCAGCACCACCAGGGGTACCGTTTCCTACGAGCAGTACTTC. This translates into CASTTRGTVSYEQYF.

This clone occurred once. V is TRBV19 and J is TRBJ1-2; 9 bases line up with TRBD1. The CDR3 contains 15 residues. Unmatched junction bases numbered 2, after V lost 0 bases and J lost 3 bases. Germline V lookup: CDR1 LNHDA, CDR2 SQIVND (reference sequence). CDR3 DNA: TGTGCCAGTAGTATAGATAGGGACAGGGACTATGGCTACACCTTC. It translates to CASSIDRDRDYGYTF.

The V call is TRBV28, the J call TRBJ1-1, with D unclear. V dropped 3 bases and J dropped 1 base, with 6 bases sitting between them. Germline V gene lookup returns CDR1 MDHEN and CDR2 SYDVKM. The CDR3 is 13 amino acids. The CDR3 region has the DNA TGTGCCAGCAGTTTCGGGGAGAACACTGAAGCTTTCTTT. Amino acid sequence: CASSFGENTEAFF.

The chain couples TRBV7-3 to TRBJ2-2; 8 nucleotides agree with TRBD1. Germline lookup yields CDR1 SGHTA and CDR2 FQGTGA. V lost 4 bases to trimming and J lost 1 base; unmatched junction nucleotides: 20. CDR3 length: 21 residues. CDR3: CASSSKYRDRRPQKNTGELFF. The CDR3 region has the DNA TGTGCCAGCAGCTCGAAATACCGGGACAGGAGACCACAGAAGAACACCGGGGAGCTGTTTTTT.

The chain has TRBV29-1 and TRBJ2-1; 8 positions agree with TRBD2. In germline, CDR1 is SQVTM, CDR2 ANQGSEA. The CDR3 runs to 15 residues. V lost 4 bases to trimming and J lost 1 base; unmatched junction nucleotides: 6. The CDR3 DNA reads as TGCAGCGTTGTCCCCCGGGGGGGGTCCTACAATGAGCAGTTCTTC. Residues: CSVVPRGGSYNEQFF.

The V gene is TRBV4-3, the J gene TRBJ2-7; 9 positions agree with TRBD2. The J segment lost 4 bases and the V segment lost 0 bases, leaving 7 bases of the junction unmatched. CDR1 and CDR2 (germline): LGHNA, YSLEER. The length of the CDR3 is 16 residues. The CDR3 reads CASSQDIRGRAYEQYF. CDR3 nucleotide sequence: TGCGCCAGCAGCCAAGATATACGCGGGAGGGCTTACGAGCAGTACTTC.

The CDR3 spells CATSRDGRGYEQYF. The DNA of the CDR3 is TGTGCCACCAGCAGAGATGGAAGGGGCTACGAGCAGTACTTC. The V and J genes are TRBV15 and TRBJ2-7; D may be TRBD1 (5 bases). This CDR3 contains 14 residues. V was clipped by 0 bases and J by 3 bases, with 9 bases between them. Germline CDR1 reads LNHNV; CDR2 reads YYDKDF (reference sequence).

V gene TRBV12-3 or TRBV12-4 combines with J gene TRBJ1-2; no clear D. Trimming took 3 bases from V and 8 from J, leaving 10 bases between them. This CDR3 contains 12 residues. The chain's CDR3 is CASSFSGRGYTF. The DNA for the CDR3 is TGTGCCAGCAGTTTCTCGGGGAGGGGCTACACCTTC.

This clone was counted once. This chain joins TRBV24-1 and TRBJ2-2; 13 positions match TRBD2. The CDR3 spans 19 residues. The J segment lost 4 bases and the V segment lost 5 bases, leaving 12 bases of the junction unmatched. CDR1 is KGHDR and CDR2 is SFDVKD in the germline V gene. Here the CDR3 reads CATSGPTSGRAYGTGELFF. CDR3 in DNA: TGTGCCACCAGTGGGCCAACTAGCGGGAGGGCCTACGGCACCGGGGAGCTGTTTTTT.

This chain connects TRBV5-1 to TRBJ2-2; 11 bases match TRBD2. The germline V gene encodes CDR1 SGHRS and CDR2 YFSETQ. With V trimmed by 8 bases and J by 7 bases, 10 bases remained unmatched. The CDR3 spans 15 residues. CDR3 nucleotides: TGCGCCAGTCGTTTAGCGGGAGGGCCGGTCGGGGAGCTGTTTTTT. This gives the protein CASRLAGGPVGELFF.

The chain has TRBV28 and TRBJ1-2; no clear D. Trimming shortened V by 7 bases and J by 8 bases, and 17 bases separated the two germline ends. Germline CDR1 and CDR2: MDHEN and SYDVKM. The CDR3 spans 13 residues. CDR3 sequence: CASTVPGAGGYTF. The CDR3 DNA reads TGTGCCAGCACTGTCCCCGGAGCGGGGGGCTACACCTTC.

The count of this clone is one. V is TRBV28 and J is TRBJ2-6; D is uncertain. Trimming left V 5 bases short and J 4 bases short, with 9 bases between. Germline CDR1 and CDR2: MDHEN and SYDVKM. CDR3 size: 14 residues. The CDR3 region is CASSILRGANVLTF. The CDR3 DNA reads as TGTGCCAGCAGTATACTGAGGGGGGCCAACGTCCTGACTTTC.

The chain links TRBV24-1 to TRBJ2-1; D is perhaps TRBD2 (5 bases). The CDR3 has 16 residues. Germline CDR1 and CDR2: KGHDR and SFDVKD. Trimming took 9 bases from V and 3 from J, leaving 20 bases between them. The CDR3: CATLLLVAPYYNEQFF. CDR3 nucleotide sequence: TGTGCCACCCTACTCCTTGTAGCGCCGTACTACAATGAGCAGTTCTTC.

The chain recombines TRBV5-4 with TRBJ1-1; TRBD1 matches 8 bases. CDR1 is SGHNT, CDR2 YYREEE, per germline (reference sequence). The ends lost 4 bases at V and 3 bases at J; junction bases unmatched: 2. The CDR3 is 13 residues long. The CDR3 nucleotides read TGTGCCAGCAGCGCGGACAGGGACACTGAAGCTTTCTTT. The encoded protein is CASSADRDTEAFF.

This rearrangement joins TRBV27 to TRBJ2-5, with D possibly TRBD2 on 5 matching bases. Germline V gene sequence: CDR1 MNHEY, CDR2 SMNVEV (reference sequence). The CDR3 extends over 13 amino acids. V lost 6 bases to trimming and J lost 1 base, with 9 bases between them. CDR3 sequence: CASSPAGQETQYF. The CDR3 nucleotides read TGTGCCAGCAGCCCCGCGGGCCAAGAGACCCAGTACTTC.

This chain links TRBV7-9 with TRBJ2-7; D may be TRBD2 (6 bases). Germline V gene lookup returns CDR1 SEHNR and CDR2 FQNEAQ (reference sequence). V shed 4 bases and J shed 4 bases, with 20 bases lying between them. This CDR3 is built from 16 residues. The DNA of the CDR3 is TGTGCCAGCAGCTCGTTACCTGCGGGACGCCTTTACGAGCAGTACTTC. Its translation is CASSSLPAGRLYEQYF.

This clone was seen just once. This chain links TRBV7-2 with TRBJ2-7; 7 positions match TRBD1. V shed 2 bases and J 5 bases; nucleotides not matched to a gene: 6. Germline V lookup: CDR1 SGHTA, CDR2 FQGNSA. The length of the CDR3 is 14 residues. The CDR3 DNA sequence: TGTGCCAGCAGCTTACTCGGCGGACAGGACGAGCAGTACTTC. Protein product: CASSLLGGQDEQYF.

The chain joins TRBV5-6 to TRBJ1-2, with 9 bases fitting TRBD1. The germline V gene has CDR1 SGHDT and CDR2 YYEEEE. V was clipped by 5 bases and J by 6 bases; unmatched bases: 5. The CDR3 spans 13 residues. Here the CDR3 reads CASSRDRANGYTF. The DNA of the CDR3 is TGTGCCAGCAGTCGGGACAGGGCGAATGGCTACACCTTC. Filled out from reference TRBV5-6 and TRBJ1-2, the complete variable domain reads DAGVTQSPTHLIKTRGQQVTLRCSPKSGHDTVSWYQQALGQGPQFIFQYYEEEERQRGNFPDRFSGHQFPNYSSELNVNALLLGDSALYLCASSRDRANGYTFGSGTRLTVV.

The V and J genes are TRBV7-2 and TRBJ1-4; D is ambiguous. V lost 1 base, J lost 8 bases, and 8 bases lay in between. CDR3 length: 13 amino acids. The germline gives CDR1 SGHTA, CDR2 FQGNSA. This CDR3 is CASSLETEEKLFF. CDR3 DNA sequence: TGTGCCAGCAGCTTAGAAACAGAAGAAAAACTGTTTTTT.

The rearrangement links TRBV27 to TRBJ2-6, with 11 bases matching TRBD1. There are 20 residues in the CDR3. V trimming: 4 bases; J trimming: 0 bases; junction bases outside the gene matches: 11. In germline, CDR1 is MNHEY, CDR2 SMNVEV (reference sequence). The DNA of the CDR3 is TGTGCCAGCAGTTACGGCGGGACAGGGGGTTTCCTCTCTGGGGCCAACGTCCTGACTTTC. Translating gives CASSYGGTGGFLSGANVLTF.

The chain couples TRBV7-9 to TRBJ1-5; D remains ambiguous. V dropped 5 bases and J dropped 7 bases, with 12 bases sitting between them. Germline CDR1 reads SEHNR; CDR2 reads FQNEAQ (reference sequence). The CDR3 is 13 amino acids. The CDR3 reads CASSPSGGQPQHF. DNA of the CDR3: TGTGCCAGCAGCCCGTCCGGAGGCCAGCCCCAGCATTTT.

The CDR3 nucleotides read TGTGCCAGCAGCTACCGGGACAGCTTTGGGCCCCTCCACTTT. It encodes CASSYRDSFGPLHF. V usage is TRBV3-1 (or the pseudogene TRBV3-2) and J usage is TRBJ1-6, with TRBD1 identical over 7 bases. V was clipped by 5 bases and J by 13 bases; unmatched bases: 11. The CDR3 has 14 residues. The germline V gene encodes CDR1 LGHDT and CDR2 YNNKEL (reference sequence).

The sample holds many counts of this clone. The V and J genes are TRBV4-1 and TRBJ2-2; 7 bases are shared with TRBD1. The junction had 11 bases not matched to a gene; V was cut back by 6 bases and J by 10 bases. The germline CDR1 and CDR2 sequences are MGHRA and YSYEKL. This CDR3 comprises 14 residues. The CDR3 loop is CASSGTEARVELFF. CDR3 bases: TGCGCCAGCAGTGGGACAGAGGCCCGAGTGGAGCTGTTTTTT.

The rearrangement uses TRBV6-2 or TRBV6-3 and TRBJ1-1; D remains unclear. The V end lost 5 bases, the J end lost 6 bases, and 13 bases lay between the germline ends. The germline V gene encodes CDR1 MNHEY and CDR2 SVGEGT. The CDR3 loop spans 13 amino acids. This chain's CDR3 is CASSDDKVSEAFF. Here the CDR3 DNA reads TGTGCCAGCAGTGACGACAAGGTATCTGAAGCTTTCTTT.

V and J are TRBV6-1 and TRBJ2-5; D unclear. Per the germline V gene, CDR1 is MNHNS and CDR2 is SASEGT. This CDR3 comprises 15 residues. V gave up 3 bases and J gave up 0 bases, with 11 bases separating them. The CDR3 nucleotides are TGTGCCAGCAGTGAGAGACACTGGTACCAAGAGACCCAGTACTTC. Residues: CASSERHWYQETQYF.

The rearrangement uses TRBV28 and TRBJ1-2, with 7 positions matching TRBD1. The V and J ends lost 6 bases and 5 bases, in that order; junction bases with no gene match: 9. The CDR3 runs 14 residues. The germline V gene has CDR1 MDHEN and CDR2 SYDVKM. For the CDR3, the DNA is TGTGCCAGCAGCTCGGACAGGCGATCGTATGGCTACACCTTC. This sequence encodes CASSSDRRSYGYTF.

V is TRBV27 and J is TRBJ1-1; weak D call: TRBD1 (6 bases). In germline, CDR1 is MNHEY, CDR2 SMNVEV (reference sequence). The CDR3 loop spans 16 amino acids. Between the trimmed V and J ends, which lost 4 bases and 1 base, there was a span of 16 bases. CDR3 protein: CASSSRGQTANTEAFF. DNA of the CDR3: TGTGCCAGCAGTTCCAGGGGCCAGACTGCGAACACTGAAGCTTTCTTT.